This is a list of T cell receptor beta chains from one sample in a study of graft-versus-host responses after intestinal transplantation. Profiled with immunoSEQ multiplex PCR; TCRdb holds only in-frame clones, not every one. This table holds tens of thousands of clones, 85% to 95% found once. No antigen has been assigned to these receptors. The source material was unstimulated CD8+ T cells sorted from spleen or lymph node cells, sampled before intestinal transplant. The source of these receptors is a human donor who received an intestinal transplant. Both conserved end residues are part of each CDR3.

V gene	CDR3 protein
TRBV5-1	CASSFSLAGNYEQYF
TRBV10-1	CARGLAGGVYEQYF
TRBV27	CASSLQTPGPTNSPLHF
TRBV9	CASKDFGKLDGYTF
TRBV27	CASSLWNTQYF
TRBV15	CATSRDWSTGQETQYF
TRBV28	CASRSVQPQHF
TRBV7-6	CASSLGWGTEAFF
TRBV5-6	CASSLFLSGFTYEQYF
TRBV27	CASSLSGTDYGYTF
TRBV4-1	CASSPQQGGRGEQYF
TRBV7-9	CASRQGGDTEAFF
TRBV9	CASSPGLWGRGDEQFF
TRBV5-6	CASSGLGYEQYF
TRBV30	CAWSVGDSYEQYF
TRBV4-1	CASSPGRIDYREGPEQFF
TRBV9	CANQPNRNHRCYEQYF
TRBV29-1	CSVVAANTEAFF
TRBV11-3	CASSLSFPGQGYEQYF
TRBV4-1	CASSHPGLDSYEQYF
TRBV2	CASSERLNTEAFF
TRBV9	CASSVGSTGNTEAFF
TRBV19	CASSIVGSYNEQFF
TRBV28	CASSLNPGPYGYTF
TRBV2	CASSGVGAGDGETQYF
TRBV28	CASSLTRGNTEAFF
TRBV13	CASSPPSSNEQFF
TRBV7-2	CASSLEVGSGYEQYF
TRBV15	CATSREGMGARTGELFF
TRBV7-9	CASSLEGQGPYEQYF
TRBV4-2	CASSQDNSGANVLTF
TRBV29-1	CSVEGSRENEQFF
TRBV10-3	CAISESGYEQYF
TRBV7-9	CASSRPGADEQYF
TRBV6-6	CASSYSKSGNTIYF
TRBV7-2	CASSPPSRLAQGADTQYF
TRBV28	CASSQLPGQPGLQNNEKLFF